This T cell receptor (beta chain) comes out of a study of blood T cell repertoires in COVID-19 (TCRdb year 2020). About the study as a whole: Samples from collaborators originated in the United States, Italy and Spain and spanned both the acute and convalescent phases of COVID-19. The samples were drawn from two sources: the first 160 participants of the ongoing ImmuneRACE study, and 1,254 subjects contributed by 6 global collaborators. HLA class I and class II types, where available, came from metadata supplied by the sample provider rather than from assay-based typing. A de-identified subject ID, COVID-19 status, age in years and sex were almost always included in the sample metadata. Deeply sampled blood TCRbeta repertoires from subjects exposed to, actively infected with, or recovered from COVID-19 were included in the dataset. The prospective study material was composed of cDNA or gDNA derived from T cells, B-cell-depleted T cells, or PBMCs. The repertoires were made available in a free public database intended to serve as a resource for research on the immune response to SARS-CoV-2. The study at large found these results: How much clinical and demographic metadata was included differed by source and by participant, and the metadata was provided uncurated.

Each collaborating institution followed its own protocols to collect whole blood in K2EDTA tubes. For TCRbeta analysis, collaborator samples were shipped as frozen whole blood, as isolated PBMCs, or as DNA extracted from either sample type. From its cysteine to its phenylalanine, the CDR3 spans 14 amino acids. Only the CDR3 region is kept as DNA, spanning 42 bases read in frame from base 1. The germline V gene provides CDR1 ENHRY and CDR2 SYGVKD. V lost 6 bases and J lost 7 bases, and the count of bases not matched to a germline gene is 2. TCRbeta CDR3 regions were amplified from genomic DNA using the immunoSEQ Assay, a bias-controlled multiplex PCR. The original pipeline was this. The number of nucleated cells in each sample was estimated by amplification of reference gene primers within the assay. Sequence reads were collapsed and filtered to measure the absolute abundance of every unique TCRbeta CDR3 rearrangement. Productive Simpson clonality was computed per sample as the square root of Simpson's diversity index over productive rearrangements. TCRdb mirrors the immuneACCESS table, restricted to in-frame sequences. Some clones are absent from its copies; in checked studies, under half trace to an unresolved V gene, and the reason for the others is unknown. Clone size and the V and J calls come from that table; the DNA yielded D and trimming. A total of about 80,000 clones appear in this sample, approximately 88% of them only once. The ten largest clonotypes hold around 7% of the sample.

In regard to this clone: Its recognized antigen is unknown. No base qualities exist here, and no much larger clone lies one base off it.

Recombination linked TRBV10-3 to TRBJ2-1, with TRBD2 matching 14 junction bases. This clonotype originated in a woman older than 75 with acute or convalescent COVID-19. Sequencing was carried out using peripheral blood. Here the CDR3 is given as CAIRTSGRENEQFF. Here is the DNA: TGTGCCATCAGGACTAGCGGGAGGGAAAATGAGCAGTTCTTC.